This T cell receptor beta chain was identified in a study of T cells in Graves' hyperthyroidism and ophthalmopathy. Amplified regions were TCR beta CDR3 sequences from RNA transcripts. Initially, a first-round RT-PCR of the TCR CDR3 employed the HTBI primer set. TCRdb redid the calling of the multiplex PCR reads with MiXCR, one entry per CDR3 protein. Among fewer than 550,000 distinct CDR3 sequences listed, roughly 25% were seen once. Per the germline V gene, CDR1 is GTSNPN and CDR2 is SVGIG (reference sequence). The CDR3 is made up of 13 amino acids. Trimming took 7 bases from V and 3 from J, leaving 16 bases between them.

The TCR sequence derives from a woman in her 30s with Graves' ophthalmopathy. Material for sequencing was blood. The J gene is TRBJ2-7, the V gene TRBV30; TRBD2 might be the D (6 bases). CDR3 in amino acids: CASNPGGLYEQYF. The CDR3 DNA reads TGTGCCTCTAACCCCGGGGGACTCTACGAGCAGTACTTC.